Presented here are 13 T cell receptor beta chains from one specimen sequenced in a study of blood T cell repertoires in COVID-19. Repertoires were generated with immunoSEQ multiplex PCR, while TCRdb's copy carries only in-frame clones and drops some. The sample records tens of thousands of clones, 91% being singletons. The specimen was peripheral blood. The source is a man aged 50 to 59 with acute or convalescent COVID-19.

The CDR3 is CASSPGGTSGGFYNEQFF. DNA of the CDR3: TGTGCCAGCAGCCCAGGGGGGACTAGCGGGGGATTTTACAATGAGCAGTTCTTC. This chain links TRBV14 with TRBJ2-1, with 14 bases aligning to TRBD2. Germline-derived CDR1 and CDR2 are SGHDN and FVKESK. This CDR3 region has 18 residues. V shed 4 bases and J 4 bases; nucleotides not matched to a gene: 9.

The chain is built from TRBV5-1 and TRBJ2-2; 8 bases are shared with TRBD1. J lost 4 bases, V lost 6 bases, and 8 bases had no gene match. The CDR3 loop spans 15 amino acids. Germline CDR1 SGHRS, CDR2 YFSETQ. The CDR3 loop reads CASTRTGPGTGELFF. The CDR3 DNA is TGCGCCAGCACTAGGACAGGGCCGGGCACCGGGGAGCTGTTTTTT.

This chain uses TRBV2 with TRBJ2-3; 11 bases fit TRBD2. With V trimmed by 6 bases and J by 2 bases, 7 bases remained unmatched. The CDR3 spans 16 residues. Germline-derived CDR1 and CDR2 are SNHLY and FYNNEI. The CDR3 spells CASSDGTSGFTDTQYF. The CDR3 DNA follows: TGTGCCAGCAGCGACGGGACTAGCGGCTTCACAGATACGCAGTATTTT.

The chain couples TRBV3-1 (or the pseudogene TRBV3-2) to TRBJ1-5; 9 bases agree with TRBD1. CDR1 and CDR2 (germline): LGHDT, YNNKEL (reference sequence). This CDR3 is 13 amino acids long. V shed 0 bases, J shed 11 bases, and the junction held 2 bases outside the gene matches. CDR3 nucleotide sequence: TGTGCCAGCAGCCAAGAAGGGACAGGGACCCAGCATTTT. Amino acids: CASSQEGTGTQHF.

The chain links TRBV27 to TRBJ1-1; TRBD1 matches 9 bases. CDR3 length equals 13 residues. Per germline, CDR1 MNHEY and CDR2 SMNVEV (reference sequence). V lost 4 bases, J lost 4 bases, and 1 base stayed unmatched. CDR3 coding DNA: TGTGCCAGCAGTTGGACAGGGGTCACTGAAGCTTTCTTT. Its protein product is CASSWTGVTEAFF.

V is TRBV3-1 (or the pseudogene TRBV3-2) and J is TRBJ1-2, with TRBD1 matching over 10 bases. This CDR3 has 13 residues. The germline V gene has CDR1 LGHDT and CDR2 YNNKEL (reference sequence). Germline trimming cut 7 bases from V and 6 bases from J; bases unmatched to any gene: 5. The CDR3 protein is CASNDRGRHGYTF. The CDR3 bases are TGTGCCAGCAACGACAGGGGGCGTCATGGCTACACCTTC.

The rearrangement joins TRBV28 to TRBJ2-4; TRBD1 matches 8 bases. With V trimmed by 1 base and J by 8 bases, 13 bases remained unmatched. Germline V lookup: CDR1 MDHEN, CDR2 SYDVKM. The CDR3 loop spans 17 amino acids. This chain's CDR3 is CASSLLRGAGGRDIQYF. Here the CDR3 DNA reads TGTGCCAGCAGTTTATTAAGGGGGGCAGGGGGCAGAGACATTCAGTACTTC.

The chain couples TRBV2 to TRBJ1-5; D gene unclear. Per the germline V gene, CDR1 is SNHLY and CDR2 is FYNNEI. V shed 6 bases and J shed 5 bases, with 11 bases lying between them. This CDR3 is 13 amino acids long. DNA of the CDR3: TGTGCCAGCAGCCGTGACACCCATCAGCCCCAGCATTTT. It codes for CASSRDTHQPQHF.

This rearrangement joins TRBV30 to TRBJ2-1; a possible D gene is TRBD1 (6 bases). CDR1 is GTSNPN and CDR2 is SVGIG in the germline V gene (reference sequence). The CDR3 contains 14 residues. The V gene lost 4 bases and the J gene lost 5 bases, with 15 bases spanning the gap. The CDR3 region is CAWTGQSTNNEQFF. CDR3 bases: TGTGCCTGGACAGGACAGAGTACAAACAATGAGCAGTTCTTC.

V gene TRBV29-1 combines with J gene TRBJ2-7; possible D gene TRBD2, 6 bases. Per germline, CDR1 SQVTM and CDR2 ANQGSEA. This CDR3 is 12 amino acids long. V lost 2 bases, J lost 4 bases, and 9 bases lay in between. The CDR3 coding sequence is TGCAGCGTTGAACAGGGACTTTACGAGCAGTACTTC. Amino acids: CSVEQGLYEQYF.

As DNA, the CDR3 is TGTGCCAGTAGTGCCGGGACAGGATATAATTCACCCCTCCACTTT. Its protein is CASSAGTGYNSPLHF. J is TRBJ1-6 and V is TRBV19; 8 bases line up with TRBD1. V dropped 5 bases and J dropped 4; count of bases not matched to a gene: 4. Per germline, CDR1 LNHDA and CDR2 SQIVND (reference sequence). The CDR3 is 15 amino acids. The whole variable domain, remainder taken from reference TRBV19 and TRBJ1-6, is DGGITQSPKYLFRKEGQNVTLSCEQNLNHDAMYWYRQDPGQGLRLIYYSQIVNDFQKGDIAEGYSVSREKKESFPLTVTSAQKNPTAFYLCASSAGTGYNSPLHFGNGTRLTVT.

For the CDR3, the DNA is TGTGCCAGTATGTGGACTCGAGGGAGCACCGGGGAGCTGTTTTTT. Translating gives CASMWTRGSTGELFF. The V call is TRBV19, the J call TRBJ2-2; TRBD2 might be the D (5 bases). Germline CDR1 reads LNHDA; CDR2 reads SQIVND (reference sequence). The V and J ends lost 7 bases and 4 bases respectively, with 16 bases between them. This CDR3 region has 15 residues.

The CDR3 loop is CASSEITSGVTDTQYF. CDR3 DNA: TGTGCCAGTAGCGAGATTACTAGCGGGGTCACAGATACGCAGTATTTT. The chain links TRBV19 to TRBJ2-3; 10 bases align to TRBD2. The CDR3 length is 16 residues. Losses at the gene ends were 6 bases for V and 2 bases for J; bases not matched to a gene: 8. Per germline, CDR1 LNHDA and CDR2 SQIVND (reference sequence).